A selection of T cell receptor beta chains follows, all from one sample in a study of cytomegalovirus exposure and HLA in healthy donors. Clones were read by immunoSEQ multiplex PCR, and TCRdb kept only the in-frame ones, dropping some. Seen here are about 140,000 clones, just under 80% observed once, and the top ten hold more than 4.5%. Sequencing input: PBMCs. These receptors originate from a man aged 25 to 40 in good health. Both conserved end residues are part of each CDR3. A D gene is named only where the DNA matches it firmly. Clone size is shown for a subset of rows, as once, few, many or a class of expanded clone.

v_call: TRBV5-6
d_call: NA
j_call: TRBJ2-6
clone_size: NA
cdr3_nt: TGTGCCAGCAGCTTGGTTTATCCCGGGGCCAACGTCCTGACTTTC
cdr3_aa: CASSLVYPGANVLTF

v_call: TRBV7-9
d_call: TRBD1
j_call: TRBJ1-5
clone_size: NA
cdr3_nt: TGTTCCAGCCGACAGGGGGAGTTTCAGCCCCAGCATTTT
cdr3_aa: CSSRQGEFQPQHF

v_call: TRBV5-1
d_call: TRBD1
j_call: TRBJ1-1
clone_size: NA
cdr3_nt: TGCGCCAGCAGCTTAGGGACAGGGGGGAAGGGTGAAGCTTTCTTT
cdr3_aa: CASSLGTGGKGEAFF

v_call: TRBV7-8
d_call: TRBD1
j_call: TRBJ1-2
clone_size: NA
cdr3_nt: TGTGCCAGCAGCTTAGTAGGGCAGGGGGGTGCCTATGGCTACACCTTC
cdr3_aa: CASSLVGQGGAYGYTF

v_call: TRBV5-3
d_call: NA
j_call: TRBJ1-1
clone_size: NA
cdr3_nt: TGTGCCAGAAGCTCGTGGTCGTCCACACTGAACACTGAAGCTTTCTTT
cdr3_aa: CARSSWSSTLNTEAFF

v_call: TRBV30
d_call: TRBD2
j_call: TRBJ2-7
clone_size: NA
cdr3_nt: TGTGCCTGGGGGGAGGGGCCATACGAGCAGTACTTC
cdr3_aa: CAWGEGPYEQYF

v_call: TRBV27
d_call: NA
j_call: TRBJ2-3
clone_size: NA
cdr3_nt: TGTGCCAGCACCGACGGACAGCACACAGATACGCAGTATTTT
cdr3_aa: CASTDGQHTDTQYF

v_call: TRBV13
d_call: NA
j_call: TRBJ1-1
clone_size: NA
cdr3_nt: TGTGCCAGCACCCTTCAAGCGGGCACTGAAGCTTTCTTT
cdr3_aa: CASTLQAGTEAFF

v_call: TRBV30
d_call: NA
j_call: TRBJ2-7
clone_size: NA
cdr3_nt: TGTGCCTGGGAGACAGGCTCCTACGAGCAGTACTTC
cdr3_aa: CAWETGSYEQYF

v_call: TRBV19
d_call: TRBD1
j_call: TRBJ2-6
clone_size: NA
cdr3_nt: TGCGCCAGTATACGGACAGGGGCTCGGGCTGGGGCCAACGTCCTGACTTTC
cdr3_aa: CASIRTGARAGANVLTF

v_call: TRBV18
d_call: NA
j_call: TRBJ2-7
clone_size: NA
cdr3_nt: TGTGCCAGCTCACCACTAGCGGACCACTACGAGCAGTACTTC
cdr3_aa: CASSPLADHYEQYF

v_call: TRBV30
d_call: TRBD1
j_call: TRBJ2-1
clone_size: NA
cdr3_nt: TGTGCCTGGAGTGAGGGGGCCAGCTCCTACAATGAGCAGTTCTTC
cdr3_aa: CAWSEGASSYNEQFF

v_call: TRBV9
d_call: NA
j_call: TRBJ1-6
clone_size: NA
cdr3_nt: TGTGCCAGCAGCGCAGGGCCGAAAAATTCACCCCTCCACTTT
cdr3_aa: CASSAGPKNSPLHF

v_call: TRBV7-9
d_call: NA
j_call: TRBJ2-7
clone_size: NA
cdr3_nt: TGTGCCAGCAGCCTAGTCAACGAGCAGTACTTC
cdr3_aa: CASSLVNEQYF

v_call: TRBV6-5
d_call: NA
j_call: TRBJ2-1
clone_size: NA
cdr3_nt: TGTGCCAGCAGGCCCGGGGGTAGCGGAGAGTTCTTC
cdr3_aa: CASRPGGSGEFF

v_call: TRBV7-9
d_call: TRBD1
j_call: TRBJ1-3
clone_size: once
cdr3_nt: TGTTCCAGCAGCCTCCGGGACAGGAACGTAAACACCATATATTTT
cdr3_aa: CSSSLRDRNVNTIYF

v_call: TRBV7-9
d_call: NA
j_call: TRBJ1-5
clone_size: NA
cdr3_nt: TGTGCCAGCAGCTTTTACACCGGGACACCGAATCAGCCCCAGCATTTT
cdr3_aa: CASSFYTGTPNQPQHF

v_call: TRBV28
d_call: TRBD1
j_call: TRBJ1-3
clone_size: NA
cdr3_nt: TGTGCCAGCAGACCCCGGACAGGGACCTTTTTCTCTGGAAACACCATATATTTT
cdr3_aa: CASRPRTGTFFSGNTIYF

v_call: TRBV6-1
d_call: TRBD2
j_call: TRBJ2-5
clone_size: NA
cdr3_nt: TGTGCCAGCTATAGCGGGAGAGGGGGGATAGAGACCCAGTACTTC
cdr3_aa: CASYSGRGGIETQYF

v_call: TRBV28
d_call: TRBD1
j_call: TRBJ1-1
clone_size: NA
cdr3_nt: TGTGCCAGCAGTTTGGACAGGGGCACTGAAGCTTTCTTT
cdr3_aa: CASSLDRGTEAFF

v_call: TRBV14
d_call: NA
j_call: TRBJ2-2
clone_size: NA
cdr3_nt: TGTGCCAGCAGCCAGAGCGGGGAGCTGTTTTTT
cdr3_aa: CASSQSGELFF

v_call: TRBV19
d_call: NA
j_call: TRBJ1-4
clone_size: NA
cdr3_nt: TGTGCCAGCCGGGACTTCGGTGAAAAACTGTTTTTT
cdr3_aa: CASRDFGEKLFF

v_call: TRBV18
d_call: TRBD1
j_call: TRBJ1-2
clone_size: NA
cdr3_nt: TGTGCCAGCTCACCACCGGACAGGGTTGGCTACACCTTC
cdr3_aa: CASSPPDRVGYTF

v_call: TRBV18
d_call: TRBD1
j_call: TRBJ1-5
clone_size: NA
cdr3_nt: TGTGCCAGCTCACCAAGGGACAGGGGCGGGCCCCAGCATTTT
cdr3_aa: CASSPRDRGGPQHF

v_call: TRBV18
d_call: NA
j_call: TRBJ1-5
clone_size: NA
cdr3_nt: TGTGCCAGCTCACCCCGGGATCAGCCCCAGCATTTT
cdr3_aa: CASSPRDQPQHF

v_call: TRBV30
d_call: TRBD2
j_call: TRBJ2-7
clone_size: NA
cdr3_nt: TGTGCCTGGAGTCGGGGGGGGCCAGGCGAGCAGTACTTC
cdr3_aa: CAWSRGGPGEQYF

v_call: TRBV4-3
d_call: TRBD2
j_call: TRBJ2-3
clone_size: NA
cdr3_nt: TGCGCCAGCAGCCAAGGGACTAGCGGGCACACAGATACGCAGTATTTT
cdr3_aa: CASSQGTSGHTDTQYF

v_call: TRBV10-1
d_call: TRBD1
j_call: TRBJ2-3
clone_size: NA
cdr3_nt: TGCGCCAGCAGTGTTGGGACAGGGATAGATACGCAGTATTTT
cdr3_aa: CASSVGTGIDTQYF

v_call: TRBV7-8
d_call: NA
j_call: TRBJ2-7
clone_size: NA
cdr3_nt: TGTGCCAGCAGCCCCGGGGGTTCCTCCTACGAGCAGTACTTC
cdr3_aa: CASSPGGSSYEQYF

v_call: TRBV29-1
d_call: NA
j_call: TRBJ1-4
clone_size: NA
cdr3_nt: TGCAGCGTTGCAGCAACTAATGAAAAACTGTTTTTT
cdr3_aa: CSVAATNEKLFF

v_call: TRBV29-1
d_call: TRBD2
j_call: TRBJ2-3
clone_size: NA
cdr3_nt: TGCAGCGTTTTGGGCGGGAGTGCTAGCACAGATACGCAGTATTTT
cdr3_aa: CSVLGGSASTDTQYF

v_call: TRBV6-5
d_call: TRBD1
j_call: TRBJ1-5
clone_size: NA
cdr3_nt: TGTGCCAGCAGTTACTCCGGACAGGGTGATCAGCCCCAGCATTTT
cdr3_aa: CASSYSGQGDQPQHF

v_call: TRBV28
d_call: TRBD2
j_call: TRBJ2-7
clone_size: NA
cdr3_nt: TGTGCCAGCAGAGCCACTGGGGGGGGTCGTTACGAGCAGTACTTC
cdr3_aa: CASRATGGGRYEQYF

v_call: TRBV6-4
d_call: NA
j_call: TRBJ2-3
clone_size: NA
cdr3_nt: TGTGCCAGCAGTGAACAAGCGGAGCCTGCAGATACGCAGTATTTT
cdr3_aa: CASSEQAEPADTQYF

v_call: TRBV18
d_call: NA
j_call: TRBJ2-5
clone_size: NA
cdr3_nt: TGTGCCAGCTCACCCATCGACACCCAAGAGACCCAGTACTTC
cdr3_aa: CASSPIDTQETQYF

v_call: TRBV7-9
d_call: NA
j_call: TRBJ2-7
clone_size: NA
cdr3_nt: TGTGCCAGCAGCTTAGTAGTGTACGAGCAGTACTTC
cdr3_aa: CASSLVVYEQYF

v_call: TRBV7-9
d_call: NA
j_call: TRBJ1-1
clone_size: few
cdr3_nt: TGTGCCAGCAGCTTTGGGGCCCTACCGAACACTGAAGCTTTCTTT
cdr3_aa: CASSFGALPNTEAFF

v_call: TRBV5-6
d_call: NA
j_call: TRBJ1-2
clone_size: once
cdr3_nt: TGTGCCAGCACCCGGGGGGGCGCGGATGGCTACACCTTC
cdr3_aa: CASTRGGADGYTF

v_call: TRBV7-9
d_call: NA
j_call: TRBJ1-4
clone_size: NA
cdr3_nt: TGTGCCAGCAGCTTAAGCACAGGGCCAACTAATGAAAAACTGTTTTTT
cdr3_aa: CASSLSTGPTNEKLFF

v_call: TRBV5-3
d_call: NA
j_call: TRBJ1-3
clone_size: NA
cdr3_nt: TGTGCCAGCGGGGCCCGCCGGGGGGGAAACACCATATATTTT
cdr3_aa: CASGARRGGNTIYF

v_call: TRBV30
d_call: NA
j_call: TRBJ2-1
clone_size: NA
cdr3_nt: TGTGCCTGCCGACTTCGGCTCGAAGGAGGGAATGAGCAGTTCTTC
cdr3_aa: CACRLRLEGGNEQFF

v_call: TRBV18
d_call: TRBD2
j_call: TRBJ2-3
clone_size: NA
cdr3_nt: TGTGCCAGCTCACCACTGGCTAGCGGCGCCGCAGATACGCAGTATTTT
cdr3_aa: CASSPLASGAADTQYF

v_call: TRBV4-3
d_call: TRBD2
j_call: TRBJ2-2
clone_size: NA
cdr3_nt: TGCGCCAGCAGCCAAGATTGGGGGACTAGCACCGCCGGGGAGCTGTTTTTT
cdr3_aa: CASSQDWGTSTAGELFF

v_call: TRBV7-9
d_call: NA
j_call: TRBJ2-1
clone_size: NA
cdr3_nt: TGTGCCAGCAGCTTAGTCGGCGGGACCCTCTCCTACAATGAGCAGTTCTTC
cdr3_aa: CASSLVGGTLSYNEQFF

v_call: TRBV10-3
d_call: TRBD2
j_call: TRBJ2-1
clone_size: once
cdr3_nt: TGTGCCATCAGTGAAACTAGCGGGATCTACAATGAGCAGTTCTTC
cdr3_aa: CAISETSGIYNEQFF

v_call: TRBV6-5
d_call: NA
j_call: TRBJ2-1
clone_size: NA
cdr3_nt: TGTGCCAGCAGTTACTCGACGGGGGTCTCCTACAATGAGCAGTTCTTC
cdr3_aa: CASSYSTGVSYNEQFF

v_call: TRBV18
d_call: NA
j_call: TRBJ1-4
clone_size: few
cdr3_nt: TGTGCCAGCTCACCCCCGGGAAGGGATGAAAAACTGTTTTTT
cdr3_aa: CASSPPGRDEKLFF

v_call: TRBV7-9
d_call: NA
j_call: TRBJ1-1
clone_size: NA
cdr3_nt: TGTGCCAGCAGCTCGACGGACGGGGGCACTGAAGCTTTCTTT
cdr3_aa: CASSSTDGGTEAFF

v_call: TRBV7-3
d_call: TRBD2
j_call: TRBJ2-7
clone_size: NA
cdr3_nt: TGTGCCAGCAGCCTTACCGCACCTCTAGCGGGAGGTTCTCGGGAGCAGTACTTC
cdr3_aa: CASSLTAPLAGGSREQYF

v_call: TRBV7-9
d_call: NA
j_call: TRBJ2-5
clone_size: once
cdr3_nt: TGTGCCAGCAGCTTAGCCACAACATGGAGTGTAGACCAAGAGACCCAGTACTTC
cdr3_aa: CASSLATTWSVDQETQYF

v_call: TRBV6-5
d_call: TRBD1
j_call: TRBJ1-5
clone_size: few
cdr3_nt: TGTGCCAGCAGTTCGGACAGGGTACAGCCCCAGCATTTT
cdr3_aa: CASSSDRVQPQHF

v_call: TRBV29-1
d_call: NA
j_call: TRBJ2-7
clone_size: NA
cdr3_nt: TGCAGCGTTGAAGATAGAGAGACAGGTTCCTACGAGCAGTACTTC
cdr3_aa: CSVEDRETGSYEQYF

v_call: TRBV7-3
d_call: NA
j_call: TRBJ2-5
clone_size: NA
cdr3_nt: TGTGCCAGCAGCTTAACGGTTACAGGGAAAGAGACCCAGTACTTC
cdr3_aa: CASSLTVTGKETQYF

v_call: TRBV25-1
d_call: TRBD2
j_call: TRBJ2-7
clone_size: NA
cdr3_nt: TGTGCCAGCAGTGAGAAGAGGGGACTAGCGGGAGGATACGAGCAGTACTTC
cdr3_aa: CASSEKRGLAGGYEQYF

v_call: TRBV7-9
d_call: NA
j_call: TRBJ1-2
clone_size: few
cdr3_nt: TGTGCCAGCAGCTTCAGTACCGTCCCCATCTATGGCTACACCTTC
cdr3_aa: CASSFSTVPIYGYTF

v_call: TRBV11-3
d_call: TRBD1
j_call: TRBJ2-5
clone_size: NA
cdr3_nt: TGTGCCAGCAGCTTAGGTGGGACAGGGCCAGAGACCCAGTACTTC
cdr3_aa: CASSLGGTGPETQYF

v_call: TRBV7-9
d_call: TRBD2
j_call: TRBJ2-1
clone_size: NA
cdr3_nt: TGTGCCAGTTCCCTAGCGGGAGTGAATGAGCAGTTCTTC
cdr3_aa: CASSLAGVNEQFF